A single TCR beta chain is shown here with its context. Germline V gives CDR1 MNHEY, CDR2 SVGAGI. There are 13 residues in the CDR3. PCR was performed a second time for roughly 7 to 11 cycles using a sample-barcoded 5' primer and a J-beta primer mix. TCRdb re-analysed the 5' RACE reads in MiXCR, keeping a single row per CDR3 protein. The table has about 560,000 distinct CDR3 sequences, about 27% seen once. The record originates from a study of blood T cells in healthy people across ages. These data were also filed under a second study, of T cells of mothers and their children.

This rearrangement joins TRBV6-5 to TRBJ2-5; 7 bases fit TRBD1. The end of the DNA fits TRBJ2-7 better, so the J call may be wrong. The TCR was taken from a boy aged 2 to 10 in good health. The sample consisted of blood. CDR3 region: CASSRDSGYEQYF. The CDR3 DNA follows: TGTGCCAGCAGCAGGGACAGCGGCTACGAGCAGTACTTC.